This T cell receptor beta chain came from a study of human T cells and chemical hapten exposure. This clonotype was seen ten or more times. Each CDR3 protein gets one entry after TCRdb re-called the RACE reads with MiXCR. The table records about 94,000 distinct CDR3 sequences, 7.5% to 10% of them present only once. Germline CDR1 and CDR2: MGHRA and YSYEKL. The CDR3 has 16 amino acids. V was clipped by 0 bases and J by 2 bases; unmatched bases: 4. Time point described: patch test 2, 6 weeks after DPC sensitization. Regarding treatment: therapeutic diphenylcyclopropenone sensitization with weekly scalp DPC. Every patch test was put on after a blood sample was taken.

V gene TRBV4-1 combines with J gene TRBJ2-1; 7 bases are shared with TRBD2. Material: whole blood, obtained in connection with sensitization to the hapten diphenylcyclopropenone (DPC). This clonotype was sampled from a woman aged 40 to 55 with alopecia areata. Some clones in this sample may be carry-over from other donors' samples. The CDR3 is CASSQEPGLPYNEQFF. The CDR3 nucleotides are TGCGCCAGCAGCCAAGAACCGGGACTACCCTACAATGAGCAGTTCTTC.